This T cell receptor beta chain was sequenced in a study of CD8+ T cells in alopecia areata. The V end was cut by 5 bases, the J end by 5 bases, with 12 bases between. The CDR3 consists of 13 residues. Germline V CDR1 and CDR2: SEHNR, FQNEAQ (reference sequence). Sequencing relied on a cDNA template that was reverse transcribed from extracted RNA. Profiling relied on immunoSEQ multiplex PCR, and the TCRdb table lists in-frame clones only, not all of them. The sample includes around 120,000 clones, 47% of them seen just once. Study results and caveats: It was lesional scalp, especially alopecia totalis/universalis, that showed higher clonality than normal scalp. Sequencing of scalp tissue also captures the resident alphabeta T cells of normal skin.

Turning to this clone: As yet, its antigen is unknown.

The chain employs TRBV7-9 and TRBJ1-1; TRBD1 might be the D (5 bases). The receptor comes from a human donor with alopecia areata. Sequenced material: NKG2D-low CD8+ T cells sorted from blood. The CDR3 nucleotides read TGTGCCAGCAGCGATTCGGGGGTTACTGAAGCTTTCTTT. Translating gives CASSDSGVTEAFF.